These T cell receptor beta chains were read from a single sample in a study of T-cell memory formation after mild COVID-19. TCRdb redid the calling of the 5' RACE reads with MiXCR, one entry per CDR3 protein. Found here are roughly 300,000 distinct CDR3 sequences, 7% to 10% of them singletons; the top ten hold around a fifth. Sequencing was done on a sample of PBMCs or a T cell subset sorted from them (not recorded which). Every receptor here comes from a man younger than 30 who had mild COVID-19 (a few samples of this study predate the infection). Cell type and time point are not known. Both conserved end residues are part of each CDR3. Fields, in order: J gene, V gene, D gene, clone size, CDR3 protein, CDR3 DNA. A D gene is named only where the DNA matches it firmly. The size entry is marked missing in some rows and otherwise reads once, few, many or a size class.

j_gene: TRBJ1-1; v_gene: TRBV6-1; d_gene: .; abundance: .; CDR3aa: CASSSVTEAFF; CDR3nt: TGTGCCAGCTCTAGCGTCACTGAAGCTTTCTTT
j_gene: TRBJ1-1; v_gene: TRBV20-1; d_gene: .; abundance: many; CDR3aa: CSAREGPNTEAFF; CDR3nt: TGCAGTGCTAGAGAGGGGCCTAACACTGAAGCTTTCTTT
j_gene: TRBJ1-1; v_gene: TRBV7-2; d_gene: .; abundance: few; CDR3aa: CASSSRHGLVNTEAFF; CDR3nt: TGTGCCAGCAGCTCAAGACATGGGCTGGTGAACACTGAAGCTTTCTTT
j_gene: TRBJ2-3; v_gene: TRBV30; d_gene: .; abundance: few; CDR3aa: CAWSVRGSGADTQYF; CDR3nt: TGTGCCTGGAGTGTACGGGGCTCCGGGGCAGATACGCAGTATTTT
j_gene: TRBJ1-5; v_gene: TRBV20-1; d_gene: TRBD1; abundance: .; CDR3aa: CSARGGTVTGVAQHF; CDR3nt: TGCAGTGCTAGAGGCGGGACAGTGACAGGGGTAGCCCAGCATTTT
j_gene: TRBJ1-6; v_gene: TRBV20-1; d_gene: .; abundance: .; CDR3aa: CSAPPAGGASPLHF; CDR3nt: TGCAGTGCCCCACCCGCGGGGGGCGCATCACCCCTCCACTTT
j_gene: TRBJ1-1; v_gene: TRBV7-9; d_gene: .; abundance: few; CDR3aa: CASISGPRGTEAFF; CDR3nt: TGTGCCAGCATCTCCGGGCCTCGGGGGACTGAAGCTTTCTTT
j_gene: TRBJ2-7; v_gene: TRBV12-3/TRBV12-4; d_gene: .; abundance: many; CDR3aa: CASSLGRNDEQYF; CDR3nt: TGTGCCAGCAGTCTTGGTCGGAACGACGAGCAGTACTTC
j_gene: TRBJ2-1; v_gene: TRBV5-1; d_gene: TRBD1; abundance: many; CDR3aa: CASSYLRDSFTPLYNEQFF; CDR3nt: TGCGCCAGCAGCTACCTCCGGGACAGTTTCACTCCCCTCTACAATGAGCAGTTCTTC
j_gene: TRBJ1-3; v_gene: TRBV27; d_gene: TRBD1; abundance: few; CDR3aa: CASRYGQGDTIYF; CDR3nt: TGTGCCAGCAGATACGGACAGGGCGACACCATATATTTT
j_gene: TRBJ1-5; v_gene: TRBV12-3/TRBV12-4; d_gene: .; abundance: few; CDR3aa: CASSLSELAQHF; CDR3nt: TGTGCCAGCAGTCTCTCAGAGTTAGCCCAGCATTTT
j_gene: TRBJ2-3; v_gene: TRBV20-1; d_gene: .; abundance: few; CDR3aa: CSEPRGGAVTDTQYF; CDR3nt: TGCAGTGAGCCCAGGGGCGGGGCGGTGACAGATACGCAGTATTTT